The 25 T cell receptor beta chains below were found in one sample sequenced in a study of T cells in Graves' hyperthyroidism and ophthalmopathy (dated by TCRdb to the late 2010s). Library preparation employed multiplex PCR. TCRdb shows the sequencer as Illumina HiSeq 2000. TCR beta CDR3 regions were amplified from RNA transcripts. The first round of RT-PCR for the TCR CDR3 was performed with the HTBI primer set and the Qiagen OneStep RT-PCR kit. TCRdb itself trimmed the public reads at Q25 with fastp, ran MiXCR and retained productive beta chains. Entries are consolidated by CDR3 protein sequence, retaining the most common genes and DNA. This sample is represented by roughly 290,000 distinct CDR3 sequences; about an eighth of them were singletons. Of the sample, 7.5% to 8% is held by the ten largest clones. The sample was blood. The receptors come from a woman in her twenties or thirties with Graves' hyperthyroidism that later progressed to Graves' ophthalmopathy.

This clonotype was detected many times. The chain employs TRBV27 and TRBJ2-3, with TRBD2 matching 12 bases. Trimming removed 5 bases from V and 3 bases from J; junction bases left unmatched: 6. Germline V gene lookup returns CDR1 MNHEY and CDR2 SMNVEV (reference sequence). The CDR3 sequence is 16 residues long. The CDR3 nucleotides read TGTGCCAGCAGTCCCCGACTAGCGGGGGAGACAGATACGCAGTATTTT. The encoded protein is CASSPRLAGETDTQYF.

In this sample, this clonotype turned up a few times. CDR3 in DNA: TGTGCCAGCAGCCAAGATCCCCCAGGGCTAGGGGCCGCTAACACCGGGGAGCTGTTTTTT. Translated: CASSQDPPGLGAANTGELFF. V and J are TRBV4-2 and TRBJ2-2; tentatively, D is TRBD1 (5 bases). Germline assignment: CDR1 LGHNA and CDR2 YNFKEQ. There are 20 residues in the CDR3. V lost 0 bases and J 2 bases, leaving 22 bases between the germline ends.

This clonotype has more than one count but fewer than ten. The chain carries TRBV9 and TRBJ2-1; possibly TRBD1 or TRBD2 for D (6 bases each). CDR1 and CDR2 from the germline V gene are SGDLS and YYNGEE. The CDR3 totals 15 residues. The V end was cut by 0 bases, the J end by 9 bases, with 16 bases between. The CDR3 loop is CASSVDLIRGREQFF. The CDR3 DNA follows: TGTGCCAGCAGCGTAGACTTAATTCGGGGGCGTGAGCAGTTCTTC.

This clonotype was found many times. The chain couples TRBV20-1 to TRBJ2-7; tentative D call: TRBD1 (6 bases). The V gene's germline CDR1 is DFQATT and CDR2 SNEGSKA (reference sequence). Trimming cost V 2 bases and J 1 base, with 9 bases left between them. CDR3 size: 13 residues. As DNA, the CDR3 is TGCAGTGCTAGAAGAGGGGGTTCCTACGAGCAGTACTTC. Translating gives CSARRGGSYEQYF.

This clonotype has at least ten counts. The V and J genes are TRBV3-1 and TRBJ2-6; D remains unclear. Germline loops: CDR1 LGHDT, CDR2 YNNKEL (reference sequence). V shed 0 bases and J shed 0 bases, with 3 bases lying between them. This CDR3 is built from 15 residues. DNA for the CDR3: TGTGCCAGCAGCCAAGAATTCTCTGGGGCCAACGTCCTGACTTTC. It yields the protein CASSQEFSGANVLTF.

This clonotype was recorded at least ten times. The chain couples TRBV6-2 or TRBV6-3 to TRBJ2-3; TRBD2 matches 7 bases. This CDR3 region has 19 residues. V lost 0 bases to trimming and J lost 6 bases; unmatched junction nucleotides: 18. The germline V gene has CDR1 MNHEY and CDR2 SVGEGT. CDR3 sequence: CASSYSIGLAETPLDTQYF. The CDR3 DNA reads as TGTGCCAGCAGTTACTCGATTGGGCTAGCGGAGACCCCGTTGGATACGCAGTATTTT.

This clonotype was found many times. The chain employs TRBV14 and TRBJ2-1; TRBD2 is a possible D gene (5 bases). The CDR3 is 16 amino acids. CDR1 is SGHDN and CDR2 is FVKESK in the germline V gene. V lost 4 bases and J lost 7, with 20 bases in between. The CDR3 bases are TGTGCCAGCAGCCCTTCCGCCAGCGGTCATGGGAATGAGCAGTTCTTC. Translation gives CASSPSASGHGNEQFF.

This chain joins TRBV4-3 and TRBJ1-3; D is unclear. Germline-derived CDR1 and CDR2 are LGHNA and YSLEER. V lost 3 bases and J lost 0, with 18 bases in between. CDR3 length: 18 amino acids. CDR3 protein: CASSHAVVGTDSGNTIYF. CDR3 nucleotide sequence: TGCGCCAGCAGCCACGCCGTAGTCGGAACAGACTCTGGAAACACCATATATTTT.

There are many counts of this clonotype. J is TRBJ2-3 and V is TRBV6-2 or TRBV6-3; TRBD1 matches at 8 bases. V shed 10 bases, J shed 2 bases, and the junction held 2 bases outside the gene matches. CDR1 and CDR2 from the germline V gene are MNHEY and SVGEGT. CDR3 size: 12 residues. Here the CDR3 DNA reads TGTGCCACGGGACAGGACACAGATACGCAGTATTTT. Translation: CATGQDTDTQYF.

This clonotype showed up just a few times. CDR3 bases: TGTGCCACCAGCAGAGATCCCGGCTCCTACAATGAGCAGTTCTTC. It yields the protein CATSRDPGSYNEQFF. V gene TRBV15 combines with J gene TRBJ2-1; D call uncertain. The length of the CDR3 is 15 residues. Trimming removed 0 bases from V and 0 bases from J, with 6 bases in between. Germline V gene data show CDR1 as LNHNV and CDR2 as YYDKDF (reference sequence).

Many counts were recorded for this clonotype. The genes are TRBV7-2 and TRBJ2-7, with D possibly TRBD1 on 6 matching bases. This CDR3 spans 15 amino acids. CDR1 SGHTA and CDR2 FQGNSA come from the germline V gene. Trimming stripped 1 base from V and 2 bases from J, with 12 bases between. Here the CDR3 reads CASSLEWTAPYEQYF. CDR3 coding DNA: TGTGCCAGCAGCTTAGAGTGGACAGCCCCCTACGAGCAGTACTTC. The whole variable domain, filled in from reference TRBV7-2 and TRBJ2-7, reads GAGVSQSPSNKVTEKGKDVELRCDPISGHTALYWYRQSLGQGLEFLIYFQGNSAPDKSGLPSDRFSAERTGGSVSTLTIQRTQQEDSAVYLCASSLEWTAPYEQYFGPGTRLTVT.

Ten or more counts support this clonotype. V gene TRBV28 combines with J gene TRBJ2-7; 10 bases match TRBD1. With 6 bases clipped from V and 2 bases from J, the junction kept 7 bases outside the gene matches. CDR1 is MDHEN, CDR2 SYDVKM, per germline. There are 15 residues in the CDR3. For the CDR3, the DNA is TGTGCCAGCAGCCCCTCCGGGACAGGGGCCTACGAGCAGTACTTC. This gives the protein CASSPSGTGAYEQYF.

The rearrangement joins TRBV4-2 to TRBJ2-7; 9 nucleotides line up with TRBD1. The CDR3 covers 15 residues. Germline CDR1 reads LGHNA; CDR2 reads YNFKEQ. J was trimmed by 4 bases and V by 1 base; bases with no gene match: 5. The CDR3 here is CASSQAGQGLYEQYF. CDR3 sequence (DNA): TGTGCCAGCAGCCAAGCAGGACAGGGGTTATACGAGCAGTACTTC.

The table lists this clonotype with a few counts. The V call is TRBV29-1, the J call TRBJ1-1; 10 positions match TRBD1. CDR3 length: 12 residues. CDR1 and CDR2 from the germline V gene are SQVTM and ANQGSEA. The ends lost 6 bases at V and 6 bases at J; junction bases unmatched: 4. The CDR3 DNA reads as TGCAGCGTGGGACAGGGGATTGCTGAAGCTTTCTTT. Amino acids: CSVGQGIAEAFF.

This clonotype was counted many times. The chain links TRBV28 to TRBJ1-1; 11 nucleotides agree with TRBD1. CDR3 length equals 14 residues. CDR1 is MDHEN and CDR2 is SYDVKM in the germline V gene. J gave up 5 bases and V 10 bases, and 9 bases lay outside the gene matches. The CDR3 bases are TGTGCCACCCAGGGGGGGACAGGGGGGACTGAAGCTTTCTTT. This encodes CATQGGTGGTEAFF.

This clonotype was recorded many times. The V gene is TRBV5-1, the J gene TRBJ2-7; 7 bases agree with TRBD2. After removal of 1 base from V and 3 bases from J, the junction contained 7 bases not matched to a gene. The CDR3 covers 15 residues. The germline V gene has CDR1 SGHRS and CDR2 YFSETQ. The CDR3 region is CASSLSASGLYEQYF. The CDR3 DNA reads TGCGCCAGCAGCTTGTCCGCTAGCGGCCTCTACGAGCAGTACTTC. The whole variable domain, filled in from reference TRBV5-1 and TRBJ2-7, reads KAGVTQTPRYLIKTRGQQVTLSCSPISGHRSVSWYQQTPGQGLQFLFEYFSETQRNKGNFPGRFSGRQFSNSRSEMNVSTLELGDSALYLCASSLSASGLYEQYFGPGTRLTVT.

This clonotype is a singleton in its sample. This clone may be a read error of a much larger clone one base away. In DNA, the CDR3 is TGTGCCAGCGGCCCGTTGAGCCTGGCGGATACGCAGTATTTT. Its translation is CASGPLSLADTQYF. The V call is TRBV7-3, the J call TRBJ2-3; D is uncertain. From germline, CDR1 is SGHTA and CDR2 FQGTGA. The V end was cut by 8 bases, the J end by 6 bases, with 18 bases between. The CDR3 covers 14 residues.

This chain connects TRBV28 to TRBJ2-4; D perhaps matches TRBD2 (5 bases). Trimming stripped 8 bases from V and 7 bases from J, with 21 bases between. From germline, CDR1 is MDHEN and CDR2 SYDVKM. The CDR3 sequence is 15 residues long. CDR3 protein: CASEPDSGKGNIQYF. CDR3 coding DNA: TGTGCCAGCGAACCCGATTCCGGGAAGGGCAACATTCAGTACTTC.

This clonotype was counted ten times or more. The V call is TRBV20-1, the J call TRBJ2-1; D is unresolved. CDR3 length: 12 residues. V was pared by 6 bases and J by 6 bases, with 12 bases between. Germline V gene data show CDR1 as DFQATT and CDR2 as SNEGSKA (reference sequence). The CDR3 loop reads CSAESVGNEQFF. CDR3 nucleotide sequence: TGCAGTGCGGAATCCGTTGGCAATGAGCAGTTCTTC.

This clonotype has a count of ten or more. In DNA form, the CDR3 reads TGTGCCAGCAGTCCCCAACTAGCTTCCTACGAGCAGTACTTC. Amino acid sequence: CASSPQLASYEQYF. The chain links TRBV27 to TRBJ2-7; tentatively, D is TRBD2 (6 bases). The CDR3 loop spans 14 amino acids. The V gene lost 5 bases and the J gene lost 1 base, with 12 bases spanning the gap. Germline V gene lookup returns CDR1 MNHEY and CDR2 SMNVEV (reference sequence).

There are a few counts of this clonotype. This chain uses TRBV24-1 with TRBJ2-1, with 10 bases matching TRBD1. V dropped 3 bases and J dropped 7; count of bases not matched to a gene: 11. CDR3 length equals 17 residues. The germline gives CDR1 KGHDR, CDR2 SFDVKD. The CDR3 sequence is CATSDIGQGGPWNEQFF. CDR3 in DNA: TGTGCCACCAGTGATATCGGACAGGGGGGCCCTTGGAATGAGCAGTTCTTC.

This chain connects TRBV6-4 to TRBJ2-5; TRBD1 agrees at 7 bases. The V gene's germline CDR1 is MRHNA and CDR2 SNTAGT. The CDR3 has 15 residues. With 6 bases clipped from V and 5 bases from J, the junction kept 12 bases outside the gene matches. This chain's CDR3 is CASSDRVGVAETQYF. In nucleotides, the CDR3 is TGTGCCAGCAGCGACAGGGTTGGAGTAGCGGAGACCCAGTACTTC.

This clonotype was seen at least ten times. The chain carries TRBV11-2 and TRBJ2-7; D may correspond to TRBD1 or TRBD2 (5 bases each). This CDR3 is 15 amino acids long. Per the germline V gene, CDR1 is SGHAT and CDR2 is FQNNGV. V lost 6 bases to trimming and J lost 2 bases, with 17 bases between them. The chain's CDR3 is CASSIGTDLTYEQYF. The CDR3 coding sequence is TGTGCCAGCAGTATTGGGACCGACCTAACCTACGAGCAGTACTTC.

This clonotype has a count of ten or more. CDR3 in DNA: TGTGCCAGCAGTTCCCCTCCCCAGGGAGGGGGCTACACCTTC. Translated: CASSSPPQGGGYTF. This chain links TRBV28 with TRBJ1-2, with D tentatively TRBD1 (5 bases). The CDR3 is 14 amino acids. Germline lookup yields CDR1 MDHEN and CDR2 SYDVKM. V was pared by 4 bases and J by 8 bases, with 17 bases between.

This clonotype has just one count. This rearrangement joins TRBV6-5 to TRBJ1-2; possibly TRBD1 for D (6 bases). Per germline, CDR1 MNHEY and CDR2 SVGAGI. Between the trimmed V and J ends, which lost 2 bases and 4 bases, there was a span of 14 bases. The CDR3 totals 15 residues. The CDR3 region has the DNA TGTGCCAGCAGTTACGGCGCGGGGGCGGGCTATGGCTACACCTTC. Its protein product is CASSYGAGAGYGYTF.